A selection of T cell receptor beta chains follows, all from one sample in a study of vaccination and CD4 T cells after COVID-19. TCRdb analysed the PCR reads with MiXCR anew, one entry per CDR3 protein. The table shows more than 6,500 distinct CDR3 sequences, with over 50% occurring only once. No antigens are known for them. Sequencing input: CD4+ T cells from blood, cultured in vitro. The receptor source for this set is a human donor in good health. Each CDR3 is given with its conserved first and last residue. Each record gives: V gene, J gene, clone size, D gene, CDR3 protein, CDR3 DNA. A D gene is named only where the DNA matches it firmly. The size entry is marked missing in some rows and otherwise reads once, few, many or a size class.

TRBV6-5	TRBJ1-5	NA	NA	CASSYSFPGTGGNQPQHF	TGTGCCAGCAGTTACTCGTTTCCCGGGACGGGGGGCAATCAGCCCCAGCATTTT
TRBV20-1	TRBJ1-2	few	TRBD1	CSAREGQGVDGYTF	TGCAGTGCTAGAGAGGGACAGGGCGTCGATGGCTACACCTTC
TRBV6-1	TRBJ2-7	NA	NA	CASGGNPYEQYF	TGTGCCAGCGGGGGGAATCCCTACGAGCAGTACTTC
TRBV10-3	TRBJ1-3	NA	TRBD1	CAIRELRDRGRGGNTIYF	TGTGCCATCAGAGAACTCCGGGACAGGGGGCGCGGAGGAAACACCATATATTTT
TRBV6-1	TRBJ2-5	few	NA	CASSNIGHFQETQYF	TGTGCCAGCAGTAACATTGGACACTTCCAAGAGACCCAGTACTTC
TRBV27	TRBJ1-5	NA	NA	CASSPGGRGNQPQHF	TGTGCCAGCAGCCCGGGGGGGCGAGGCAATCAGCCCCAGCATTTT
TRBV20-1	TRBJ2-1	few	TRBD2	CSASLAGPYNEQFF	TGCAGTGCTAGTCTAGCGGGACCTTACAATGAGCAGTTCTTC
TRBV11-3	TRBJ2-2	NA	NA	CASSLTPGATGELFF	TGTGCCAGCAGCTTAACCCCTGGGGCCACCGGGGAGCTGTTTTTT
TRBV7-8	TRBJ1-3	NA	TRBD1	CASSIRDRGDTIYF	TGTGCCAGCAGCATCCGGGACAGGGGAGACACCATATATTTT
TRBV20-1	TRBJ1-5	NA	NA	CSASVGRANQPQHF	TGCAGTGCTAGCGTGGGGCGGGCCAATCAGCCCCAGCATTTT
TRBV19	TRBJ2-2	few	TRBD1	CASRQTGGYDGELFF	TGTGCCAGTAGGCAAACAGGGGGTTATGACGGGGAGCTGTTTTTT
TRBV4-1	TRBJ1-1	NA	TRBD1	CASSQAPGQGWTEAFF	TGCGCCAGCAGCCAGGCCCCGGGACAGGGATGGACTGAAGCTTTCTTT
TRBV6-2/TRBV6-3	TRBJ2-3	few	TRBD2	CASRLGLAGGLDTQYF	TGTGCCAGCAGACTCGGACTAGCGGGGGGGTTAGATACGCAGTATTTT
TRBV6-2/TRBV6-3	TRBJ1-1	NA	NA	CASEGGGHGDTEAFF	TGTGCCAGCGAAGGAGGAGGCCACGGGGACACTGAAGCTTTCTTT
TRBV6-2/TRBV6-3	TRBJ2-5	NA	NA	CASSYGGSQETQYF	TGTGCCAGCAGTTACGGGGGGTCCCAAGAGACCCAGTACTTC
TRBV27	TRBJ1-2	few	NA	CASSPTTQIYGYTF	TGTGCCAGCAGTCCGACAACCCAGATTTATGGCTACACCTTC
TRBV6-5	TRBJ1-3	NA	NA	CASSSLGGGAGNTIYF	TGTGCCAGCAGTTCACTAGGGGGGGGAGCCGGAAACACCATATATTTT
TRBV27	TRBJ2-1	NA	NA	CASSLLAYNEQFF	TGTGCCAGCAGTTTATTGGCCTACAATGAGCAGTTCTTC
TRBV11-2	TRBJ2-3	few	NA	CASSFGAGSTDTQYF	TGTGCCAGCAGCTTTGGGGCAGGGAGCACAGATACGCAGTATTTT
TRBV27	TRBJ2-4	NA	TRBD2	CASSEAGPTKNIQYF	TGTGCCAGCAGTGAAGCGGGACCGACCAAAAACATTCAGTACTTC
TRBV7-9	TRBJ1-1	NA	NA	CASSLDRVNTEAFF	TGTGCCAGCAGCTTAGATCGGGTGAACACTGAAGCTTTCTTT
TRBV19	TRBJ2-1	few	NA	CASSIGGYNNEQFF	TGTGCCAGTAGTATAGGGGGATACAACAATGAGCAGTTCTTC
TRBV19	TRBJ1-2	NA	NA	CASTPGEARGSNYGYTF	TGTGCCAGTACCCCGGGGGAAGCCAGAGGGTCTAACTATGGCTACACCTTC
TRBV20-1	TRBJ1-2	few	NA	CSASASFLGYTF	TGCAGTGCTAGTGCTTCTTTTTTGGGCTACACCTTC
TRBV2	TRBJ1-2	few	NA	CAISAGRYTF	TGTGCCATATCGGCGGGACGCTACACCTTC
TRBV28	TRBJ1-5	NA	NA	CASSSALGGPSNQPQHF	TGTGCCAGCAGTTCCGCCCTCGGGGGGCCAAGCAATCAGCCCCAGCATTTT
TRBV7-8	TRBJ1-5	NA	NA	CASSTRHLSNQPQHF	TGTGCCAGCAGCACCCGACATCTTAGCAATCAGCCCCAGCATTTT
TRBV11-2	TRBJ1-5	NA	NA	CASSLGDYSNQPQHF	TGTGCCAGCAGCCTAGGGGACTATAGCAATCAGCCCCAGCATTTT
TRBV4-1	TRBJ2-2	NA	TRBD2	CASSQEYGLALTGELFF	TGCGCCAGCAGCCAAGAGTACGGACTAGCGCTTACCGGGGAGCTGTTTTTT
TRBV27	TRBJ2-3	few	TRBD2	CASAGKGGSNTQYF	TGTGCCAGCGCGGGGAAGGGAGGGTCGAATACGCAGTATTTT
TRBV5-4	TRBJ2-3	NA	NA	CASSLSVGGLSTDTQYF	TGTGCCAGCAGCTTGTCGGTCGGAGGATTAAGCACAGATACGCAGTATTTT
TRBV10-3	TRBJ1-6	few	NA	CAISEPDSNSPLHF	TGTGCCATCAGTGAGCCGGACAGTAATTCACCCCTCCACTTT
TRBV4-2	TRBJ2-1	NA	NA	CASSPAGLSYNEQFF	TGTGCCAGCAGCCCCGCGGGCCTCTCCTACAATGAGCAGTTCTTC
TRBV12-3/TRBV12-4	TRBJ1-2	NA	NA	CASSPTGQNYGYTF	TGTGCCAGCAGTCCTACTGGACAGAACTATGGCTACACCTTC
TRBV12-3/TRBV12-4	TRBJ1-1	medium-sized	NA	CASSILMNTEAFF	TGTGCCAGCAGCATATTGATGAACACTGAAGCTTTCTTT
TRBV20-1	TRBJ2-5	once	TRBD2	CSARAISGQETQYF	TGCAGTGCTAGAGCCATTAGCGGGCAAGAGACCCAGTACTTC
TRBV19	TRBJ1-1	few	NA	CASSARDGKYEAFF	TGTGCCAGTAGTGCCCGGGACGGTAAATATGAAGCTTTCTTT
TRBV19	TRBJ2-7	NA	TRBD1	CASSIQPGQGYYEQYF	TGTGCCAGTAGTATACAACCGGGACAGGGTTACTACGAGCAGTACTTC
TRBV3-1	TRBJ2-1	few	TRBD2	CASSLLAGGGNEQFF	TGTGCCAGCAGCCTACTAGCGGGAGGTGGCAATGAGCAGTTCTTC
TRBV27	TRBJ2-2	NA	NA	CASQGRVNTGELFF	TGTGCCAGCCAAGGCAGGGTTAACACCGGGGAGCTGTTTTTT
TRBV6-5	TRBJ2-6	NA	TRBD2	CASSYLGLAETSGANVLTF	TGTGCCAGCAGTTACCTGGGACTAGCGGAGACCTCTGGGGCCAACGTCCTGACTTTC
TRBV2	TRBJ2-7	NA	TRBD2	CASTGSGVSSYEQYF	TGTGCCAGCACCGGGAGCGGGGTCAGCTCCTACGAGCAGTACTTC
TRBV15	TRBJ1-1	NA	TRBD1	CATSRERAGGRFTEAFF	TGTGCCACCAGCAGAGAAAGGGCAGGGGGCCGTTTCACTGAAGCTTTCTTT
TRBV30	TRBJ2-7	few	TRBD1	CAWNRDRGLQYF	TGTGCCTGGAACCGGGACAGGGGTTTGCAGTACTTC
TRBV19	TRBJ1-1	NA	NA	CASRAGGIRTRTEAFF	TGTGCGAGTAGGGCAGGCGGGATTCGGACGAGAACTGAAGCTTTCTTT
TRBV10-2	TRBJ2-7	NA	NA	CASSERGGIRLEQYF	TGCGCCAGCAGTGAGCGGGGCGGGATAAGGCTCGAGCAGTACTTC
TRBV27	TRBJ2-3	NA	TRBD2	CASSLIRLAGVLNADTQYF	TGTGCCAGCAGTTTAATCAGACTAGCGGGAGTATTGAATGCAGATACGCAGTATTTT
TRBV27	TRBJ2-7	NA	TRBD1	CASSLGTGRVSSYEQYF	TGTGCCAGCAGTTTAGGGACAGGGAGGGTCAGCTCCTACGAGCAGTACTTC
TRBV20-1	TRBJ1-2	few	TRBD1	CSARGQGGYTF	TGCAGTGCTAGAGGACAGGGTGGCTACACCTTC
TRBV5-1	TRBJ1-2	NA	NA	CASSPGTPKSFGYGYTF	TGCGCCAGCAGCCCCGGGACCCCTAAGAGCTTTGGCTATGGCTACACCTTC
TRBV7-2	TRBJ2-1	NA	TRBD1	CASSTQGAKYNEQFF	TGTGCCAGCAGCACCCAGGGGGCAAAGTACAATGAGCAGTTCTTC